Below are 15 T cell receptor beta chains sequenced from a single sample in a study of cytomegalovirus exposure and HLA in healthy donors (TCRdb year 2017). Libraries were constructed by the immunoSEQ multiplex PCR assay. The multiplex PCR relied on a mix of 60 forward primers for TCR Vbeta segments and 13 reverse primers for TCR Jbeta segments. TCRdb limited this immuneACCESS table to in-frame rearrangements with V and J called. A share of clones is missing; checked studies link under half to unresolved V genes, and the rest is unexplained. The sample records under 200,000 clones, less than 80% of which are singletons. Roughly 0.76% of the sample lies in the top ten. The sample consisted of PBMCs. Source of these receptors: a woman in her forties in good health and CMV-seronegative.

The chain links TRBV29-1 to TRBJ2-2; no definite D call. Trimming stripped 0 bases from V and 5 bases from J, with 7 bases between. Per germline, CDR1 SQVTM and CDR2 ANQGSEA. CDR3 size: 13 residues. The CDR3 sequence is CSVEDLVTGELFF. For the CDR3, the DNA is TGCAGCGTTGAAGATCTTGTGACCGGGGAGCTGTTTTTT.

A few counts support this clone. J is TRBJ1-2 and V is TRBV5-4; no reliable D call. The CDR3 is 15 residues long. Trimming took 0 bases from V and 6 from J, leaving 15 bases between them. Looked up from germline, CDR1 is SGHNT and CDR2 is YYREEE (reference sequence). CDR3 coding DNA: TGTGCCAGCAGCTTGGCCGGTCGGGTTGATGATGGCTACACCTTC. Protein: CASSLAGRVDDGYTF.

The V gene is TRBV11-3, the J gene TRBJ1-6, with a tentative D call TRBD1 (6 bases). The CDR3 has 14 residues. Germline V gene lookup returns CDR1 SGHNT and CDR2 YENEEA. The V end was cut by 5 bases, the J end by 5 bases, with 10 bases between. DNA for the CDR3: TGTGCCAGCAGCCCCCAGGGGAATAATTCACCCCTCCACTTT. Encoded protein: CASSPQGNNSPLHF. Supplemented by reference TRBV11-3 and TRBJ1-6, the full variable domain reads EAGVVQSPRYKIIEKKQPVAFWCNPISGHNTLYWYLQNLGQGPELLIRYENEEAVDDSQLPKDRFSAERLKGVDSTLKIQPAELGDSAVYLCASSPQGNNSPLHFGNGTRLTVT.

The chain links TRBV19 to TRBJ2-4; 12 bases are shared with TRBD2. CDR3 length: 15 residues. V lost 6 bases to trimming and J lost 6 bases; unmatched junction nucleotides: 6. Germline loops: CDR1 LNHDA, CDR2 SQIVND (reference sequence). The CDR3 nucleotides are TGTGCCAGTAGCACGACTAGCGGGGGACGAAACATTCAGTACTTC. As protein: CASSTTSGGRNIQYF.

The rearrangement joins TRBV18 to TRBJ2-5; the match to TRBD1 covers 7 bases. CDR3 length: 14 amino acids. V was pared by 6 bases and J by 2 bases, with 6 bases of the junction left unmatched. Germline assignment: CDR1 KGHSH and CDR2 LQKENI. The CDR3 DNA is TGTGCCAGCTCGCGACAGGGATTGCAAGAGACCCAGTACTTC. This encodes CASSRQGLQETQYF.

The chain carries TRBV27 and TRBJ2-5; no definite D call. The end of the DNA is better explained by TRBJ2-7, so the J call may be wrong. CDR1 MNHEY and CDR2 SMNVEV come from the germline V gene (reference sequence). There are 11 residues in the CDR3. The CDR3 nucleotides read TGTGCCAGCAGCTGTAACCCCGAGCAGTACTTC. Its translation is CASSCNPEQYF.

The rearrangement uses TRBV7-6 and TRBJ2-7; TRBD2 is a possible D gene (5 bases). V lost 0 bases, J lost 1 base, and 10 bases lay in between. The CDR3 sequence is 15 residues long. Germline V lookup: CDR1 SGHVS, CDR2 FNYEAQ. CDR3 region: CASSLAGSLSYEQYF. Written as DNA, the CDR3 is TGTGCCAGCAGCTTAGCGGGGAGTTTATCCTACGAGCAGTACTTC.

The chain is built from TRBV2 and TRBJ2-4, with TRBD2 matching 12 bases. Germline V gene lookup returns CDR1 SNHLY and CDR2 FYNNEI. This CDR3 contains 14 residues. Trimming cost V 5 bases and J 6 bases; bases outside gene matches: 2. The CDR3 sequence: CASSSTSGRNIQYF. The CDR3 bases are TGTGCCAGCAGTTCGACTAGCGGGAGAAACATTCAGTACTTC.

Note on this clone: A read error may produce the germline difference seen at one junction end. The chain joins TRBV29-1 to TRBJ1-1, with D perhaps matching TRBD1 (6 bases). This CDR3 contains 13 residues. Germline loops: CDR1 SQVTM, CDR2 ANQGSEA. The CDR3 loop reads CSVRGGGNAEAFF. CDR3 sequence (DNA): TGCAGCGTTCGGGGGGGCGGGAACGCTGAAGCTTTCTTT.

The CDR3 bases are TGTGCCAGTACTAGAACCGGGACACATAACACTGAAGCTTTCTTT. Protein product: CASTRTGTHNTEAFF. This sequence joins TRBV19 and TRBJ1-1; D might be TRBD1 (6 bases). The CDR3 consists of 15 residues. V dropped 7 bases and J dropped 2 bases, with 17 bases sitting between them. The germline V gene has CDR1 LNHDA and CDR2 SQIVND (reference sequence).

This chain uses TRBV5-6 with TRBJ2-5, with 12 bases aligning to TRBD1. This CDR3 is built from 17 residues. Germline trimming cut 4 bases from V and 4 bases from J; bases unmatched to any gene: 11. Germline V gives CDR1 SGHDT, CDR2 YYEEEE. CDR3 region: CASSIPGTGGGGETQYF. The CDR3 DNA sequence: TGTGCCAGCAGCATTCCCGGGACAGGGGGCGGGGGAGAGACCCAGTACTTC.

V and J are TRBV7-9 and TRBJ1-6; no firm D call. CDR3 size: 13 residues. V gave up 0 bases and J gave up 9 bases, with 6 bases separating them. Germline V gives CDR1 SEHNR, CDR2 FQNEAQ (reference sequence). In nucleotides, the CDR3 is TGTGCCAGCAGCTTAGCCGGGATTTCACCCCTCCACTTT. Amino acid sequence: CASSLAGISPLHF.

The V call is TRBV11-3, the J call TRBJ2-5; D may be TRBD1 (5 bases). Between the trimmed V and J ends, which lost 5 bases and 5 bases, there was a span of 12 bases. This CDR3 is 13 amino acids long. The V gene's germline CDR1 is SGHNT and CDR2 YENEEA. CDR3 nucleotides: TGTGCCAGCAGCGGGGCCCTTGGGGAGACCCAGTACTTC. This sequence encodes CASSGALGETQYF.

The CDR3 DNA reads TGCGCCAGCAGCCAAGAGACAGGGCCGAGCTCTGGAAACACCATATATTTT. It yields the protein CASSQETGPSSGNTIYF. This chain connects TRBV4-1 to TRBJ1-3; 7 bases are a match to TRBD1. The junction had 5 bases not matched to a gene; V was cut back by 0 bases and J by 0 bases. Looked up from germline, CDR1 is MGHRA and CDR2 is YSYEKL. The CDR3 extends over 17 amino acids.

This rearrangement joins TRBV7-9 to TRBJ1-1; a weak D match, TRBD1 (5 bases). Trimming left V 4 bases short and J 5 bases short, with 11 bases between. Germline lookup yields CDR1 SEHNR and CDR2 FQNEAQ (reference sequence). The CDR3 consists of 13 residues. This chain's CDR3 is CASSSPGGTEAFF. The CDR3 nucleotides read TGTGCCAGCAGCTCCCCCGGGGGGACTGAAGCTTTCTTT.